Listed below are T cell receptor beta chains from one sample, sequenced in a study of T cell responses to AZD1222 COVID-19 vaccine. The table came from immunoSEQ multiplex PCR; TCRdb's copy has only in-frame clones and leaves some out. The repertoire holds roughly 100,000 clones, with roughly 87% as singletons. The sequenced sample was peripheral blood, obtained on day 0 of AZD1222 vaccination. These TCRs come from an adult in good health. CDR3s include the opening cysteine and the closing phenylalanine or tryptophan. D genes are given only for firm matches. Clone size is not always given. Where it is, it says once, few, many or a class for expanded clones.

size	V	J	D	CDR3	DNA
.	TRBV3-1/TRBV3-2	TRBJ2-4	.	CASRPQGSDIQYF	TGTGCCAGCAGACCACAGGGATCGGACATTCAGTACTTC
.	TRBV7-6	TRBJ2-1	TRBD2	CASSLAPGLAGGPVSYNEQFF	TGTGCCAGCAGCTTAGCCCCAGGACTAGCGGGGGGGCCTGTCTCCTACAATGAGCAGTTCTTC
.	TRBV5-1	TRBJ2-1	.	CASSLDSSYNEQFF	TGCGCCAGCAGCTTGGACAGCTCCTACAATGAGCAGTTCTTC
.	TRBV3-1/TRBV3-2	TRBJ1-6	TRBD1	CASSPGTGENSPLHF	TGTGCCAGCAGCCCGGGGACAGGGGAAAATTCACCCCTCCACTTT
.	TRBV13	TRBJ2-5	.	CASSANQETQYF	TGTGCCAGCTCGGCTAACCAAGAGACCCAGTACTTC
.	TRBV30	TRBJ2-5	.	CAWSPPPWQETQYF	TGTGCCTGGAGTCCCCCCCCATGGCAAGAGACCCAGTACTTC
.	TRBV2	TRBJ2-5	.	CASSLTSGRGGTQYF	TGTGCCAGCAGCCTGACCTCCGGGCGGGGCGGGACCCAGTACTTC
.	TRBV28	TRBJ1-2	.	CASKGGRTLYGYTF	TGTGCCAGCAAGGGAGGACGGACCCTCTATGGCTACACCTTC
.	TRBV6-5	TRBJ1-1	.	CASSSNPAEAFF	TGTGCCAGCAGTTCCAACCCCGCAGAAGCTTTCTTT
.	TRBV28	TRBJ1-6	.	CASSSGNSPLHF	TGTGCCAGCAGTTCGGGTAATTCACCCCTCCACTTT
.	TRBV9	TRBJ1-5	TRBD1	CASSLEGQVNQPQHF	TGTGCCAGCAGCCTGGAGGGACAGGTCAATCAGCCCCAGCATTTT
.	TRBV2	TRBJ2-3	.	CASSRSVSTDTQYF	TGTGCCAGCAGTCGTTCTGTGAGCACAGATACGCAGTATTTT
once	TRBV29-1	TRBJ1-1	.	CSVEGGMNTEAFF	TGCAGCGTAGAGGGGGGGATGAACACTGAAGCTTTCTTT
.	TRBV13	TRBJ1-6	TRBD1	CASSRLGQATHSPLHF	TGTGCCAGCAGCAGACTCGGACAGGCGACCCATTCACCCCTCCACTTT
.	TRBV7-8	TRBJ1-5	.	CASSFTGYNQPQHF	TGTGCCAGCAGCTTTACAGGGTACAATCAGCCCCAGCATTTT
.	TRBV10-3	TRBJ1-6	.	CAISDAGDSPLHF	TGTGCCATCAGTGACGCAGGGGATTCACCCCTCCACTTT
.	TRBV30	TRBJ2-7	.	CAWGDFYEQYF	TGTGCCTGGGGGGACTTCTACGAGCAGTACTTC
.	TRBV6-5	TRBJ2-7	TRBD1	CASSRDRVYYEQYF	TGTGCCAGCAGTCGGGACAGGGTTTACTACGAGCAGTACTTC
.	TRBV18	TRBJ1-2	.	CASSPSDSHGYTF	TGTGCCAGCTCACCATCGGACAGTCATGGCTACACCTTC
.	TRBV11-1	TRBJ2-1	TRBD2	CASSLQGGTYNEQFF	TGTGCCAGCAGCTTACAGGGAGGGACCTACAATGAGCAGTTCTTC
.	TRBV9	TRBJ2-7	TRBD2	CASSVGASGVAREQYF	TGTGCCAGCAGCGTAGGTGCTAGCGGGGTTGCACGCGAGCAGTACTTC
.	TRBV5-1	TRBJ2-3	TRBD2	CASSLAGGSDTQYF	TGCGCCAGCAGCTTGGCCGGGGGGTCAGATACGCAGTATTTT
.	TRBV9	TRBJ2-1	.	CASSYGGVEQFF	TGTGCCAGCAGCTACGGGGGTGTTGAGCAGTTCTTC
.	TRBV7-2	TRBJ2-1	TRBD1	CASSLVADRGNGQFF	TGTGCCAGCAGCTTAGTGGCGGACAGGGGTAACGGGCAGTTCTTC
.	TRBV5-1	TRBJ1-2	.	CASSLLGADGYTF	TGCGCCAGCAGCTTGCTGGGGGCGGATGGCTACACCTTC
.	TRBV7-9	TRBJ1-4	.	CASSLIYQVNEKLFF	TGTGCCAGCAGCTTAATTTACCAGGTTAATGAAAAACTGTTTTTT
.	TRBV7-9	TRBJ2-7	.	CASSRGDEQYF	TGTGCCAGCAGCAGGGGGGACGAGCAGTACTTC
.	TRBV18	TRBJ1-6	.	CASSQKDYNSPLHF	TGTGCCAGCTCACAAAAGGACTATAATTCACCCCTCCACTTT